This record looks at one T cell receptor beta chain sequence and its context. What it recognizes is unknown. Repertoires were generated with immunoSEQ multiplex PCR, while TCRdb's copy carries only in-frame clones and drops some. Here the sample spans 380,000 or so clones, about 88% being singletons. Trimming shortened V by 3 bases and J by 2 bases, and 5 bases separated the two germline ends. The CDR3 is 13 residues long. The data derive from a study of Ad26.COV2.S vaccination and SARS-CoV-2 variants. Study summary: Intramuscular Ad26.COV2.S at 5x10^10 or 1x10^11 viral particles.

Overall study results and limits: Comparable non-spike TCR breadth was observed in vaccine and placebo recipients. After vaccination, reports described spike-specific CD8+ and CD4+ T cell responses as showing substantial breadth.

As for treatment: around 19 received Ad26.COV2.S at low or high dose, single or two shots; about five received placebo; per-sample allocation not given. Material that was analyzed had been drawn on day 63 after the first vaccine or placebo injection. The sample consisted of peripheral blood, taken in a trial of Ad26.COV2.S vaccine versus placebo. The clonotype originates from a person aged 18-65 years who received the Ad26.COV2.S COVID-19 vaccine or a placebo. The chain carries TRBV12-3 or TRBV12-4 and TRBJ1-3; D gene uncertain. CDR3 amino acids: CASSFPAGNTIYF. The DNA for the CDR3 is TGTGCCAGCAGTTTCCCCGCTGGAAACACCATATATTTT.